Following are 18 T cell receptor beta chains from one sample sequenced in a study of cytomegalovirus exposure and HLA in healthy donors. Vbeta (60) and Jbeta (13) primers were used in the PCR. TCRdb keeps only in-frame clones here, not all; method: immunoSEQ multiplex PCR. The sample lists about 210,000 clones; about 80% were seen once. The material sequenced was PBMCs. These receptors were obtained from a man aged 35 to 55 in good health and CMV-seropositive.

J is TRBJ2-7 and V is TRBV7-9; D possibly corresponds to TRBD2 (5 bases). V dropped 4 bases and J dropped 3 bases, with 16 bases sitting between them. The CDR3 runs 15 residues. The germline V gene encodes CDR1 SEHNR and CDR2 FQNEAQ (reference sequence). CDR3 sequence: CASSSGGSLFYEQYF. The CDR3, as DNA: TGTGCCAGCAGCTCTGGCGGGTCGTTATTCTACGAGCAGTACTTC.

The chain has TRBV28 and TRBJ2-7; D uncertain. CDR3 size: 10 residues. Trimming removed 6 bases at V and 3 bases at J, with 3 bases between. Germline V gene sequence: CDR1 MDHEN, CDR2 SYDVKM. CDR3 DNA: TGTGCCAGCAGCCGCTACGAGCAGTACTTC. It codes for CASSRYEQYF. Supplemented by reference TRBV28 and TRBJ2-7, the full variable domain reads DVKVTQSSRYLVKRTGEKVFLECVQDMDHENMFWYRQDPGLGLRLIYFSYDVKMKEKGDIPEGYSVSREKKERFSLILESASTNQTSMYLCASSRYEQYFGPGTRLTVT.

Written as DNA, the CDR3 is TGCGCCAGCAGTCACCCCGGGGAGAGGGGGCCTCCCGATACGCAGTATTTT. It codes for CASSHPGERGPPDTQYF. V is TRBV23-1 and J is TRBJ2-3; 7 bases fit TRBD1. TRBV23-1 is an ORF for which the function is uncertain. CDR3 size: 17 residues. Trimming removed 3 bases from V and 6 bases from J; junction bases left unmatched: 15.

This clone has just a few counts. J is TRBJ1-1 and V is TRBV28; no clear D. This CDR3 comprises 16 residues. V lost 7 bases and J lost 3, with 21 bases in between. Germline V gene data show CDR1 as MDHEN and CDR2 as SYDVKM. CDR3 loop: CASTQGMAGEDTEAFF. The CDR3 bases are TGTGCCAGCACCCAAGGGATGGCGGGTGAGGACACTGAAGCTTTCTTT. Full variable domain (missing parts from reference TRBV28 and TRBJ1-1): DVKVTQSSRYLVKRTGEKVFLECVQDMDHENMFWYRQDPGLGLRLIYFSYDVKMKEKGDIPEGYSVSREKKERFSLILESASTNQTSMYLCASTQGMAGEDTEAFFGQGTRLTVV.

Only one count was recorded for this clone. The V call is TRBV6-4, the J call TRBJ2-7; maybe TRBD1 (6 bases). Trimming cost V 2 bases and J 6 bases, with 23 bases left between them. CDR1 and CDR2 (germline): MRHNA, SNTAGT. The CDR3 covers 17 residues. The CDR3 region is CASSDDGGDTNLREQYF. DNA of the CDR3: TGTGCCAGCAGTGACGACGGTGGGGACACAAATCTGCGCGAGCAGTACTTC.

The rearrangement uses TRBV6-1 and TRBJ2-7, with 7 bases that match TRBD2. The CDR3 is 14 amino acids. Unmatched junction bases numbered 10, after V lost 7 bases and J lost 4 bases. The germline V gene has CDR1 MNHNS and CDR2 SASEGT. The CDR3 sequence: CASTPRGSGYEQYF. CDR3 bases: TGTGCCAGCACTCCCCGCGGGAGCGGGTACGAGCAGTACTTC.

The rearrangement joins TRBV27 to TRBJ2-7; a possible D gene is TRBD1 (6 bases). The CDR3 has 14 residues. Trimming cost V 6 bases and J 6 bases, with 18 bases left between them. Germline V CDR1 and CDR2: MNHEY, SMNVEV (reference sequence). The CDR3 DNA reads TGTGCCAGCAGGGTGACAGGATTAACCTCCGAGCAGTACTTC. This sequence encodes CASRVTGLTSEQYF.

The chain is built from TRBV15 and TRBJ1-2; 7 nucleotides match TRBD1. The V segment lost 4 bases and the J segment 2 bases; nucleotides outside the gene matches: 7. Germline V gives CDR1 LNHNV, CDR2 YYDKDF (reference sequence). The CDR3 is 15 amino acids. The CDR3 protein is CATSIYRGANYGYTF. The CDR3 DNA reads as TGTGCCACCAGCATCTACAGGGGCGCAAACTATGGCTACACCTTC.

The chain couples TRBV2 to TRBJ1-2; no clear D. Trimming stripped 6 bases from V and 6 bases from J, with 5 bases between. Germline V CDR1 and CDR2: SNHLY, FYNNEI. The CDR3 covers 10 residues. The CDR3 here is CASRRDGYTF. The CDR3 nucleotides read TGTGCCAGCAGGAGGGATGGCTACACCTTC.

This clone was counted a few times. This rearrangement joins TRBV27 to TRBJ2-2, with 13 positions matching TRBD2. The germline V gene has CDR1 MNHEY and CDR2 SMNVEV (reference sequence). The V gene end was trimmed by 4 bases and the J gene end by 7 bases; junction bases not matched to a gene: 15. This CDR3 region has 19 residues. The CDR3 DNA is TGTGCCAGCAGTTCACTCATACCGGGACTAGCGGGATCGGACGGGGAGCTGTTTTTT. Amino acid sequence: CASSSLIPGLAGSDGELFF.

This chain joins TRBV13 and TRBJ2-3; no firm D call. In germline, CDR1 is PRHDT, CDR2 FYEKMQ (reference sequence). The CDR3 contains 13 residues. V was clipped by 1 base and J by 1 base, with 3 bases between them. CDR3 amino acids: CASSLAGTDTQYF. The CDR3, as DNA: TGTGCCAGCAGCTTAGCGGGCACAGATACGCAGTATTTT.

This clone was observed a single time. This rearrangement joins TRBV15 to TRBJ2-3; possible D gene TRBD2, 7 bases. The CDR3 sequence is 18 residues long. The germline CDR1 and CDR2 sequences are LNHNV and YYDKDF (reference sequence). The V end was cut by 3 bases, the J end by 5 bases, with 24 bases between. CDR3 nucleotide sequence: TGTGCCACCAGCAGCCTCCAGGGACGGGGGGCGCATGTAGATACGCAGTATTTT. This sequence encodes CATSSLQGRGAHVDTQYF.

CDR3 sequence reads: CASSGHAGFDQPQHF. The CDR3, as DNA: TGTGCCAGCAGTGGGCATGCAGGGTTCGATCAGCCCCAGCATTTT. This chain connects TRBV6-1 to TRBJ1-5; D may be TRBD1 (5 bases). Germline V CDR1 and CDR2: MNHNS, SASEGT. The V gene lost 4 bases and the J gene lost 5 bases, with 15 bases spanning the gap. The CDR3 contains 15 residues.

The rearrangement links TRBV2 to TRBJ2-7; D is undetermined. The CDR3 length is 13 residues. V gave up 7 bases and J gave up 6 bases, with 16 bases separating them. In germline, CDR1 is SNHLY, CDR2 FYNNEI. In nucleotides, the CDR3 is TGTGCCAGCAATCAGGTGGCCCCTGGCGAGCAGTACTTC. Its translation is CASNQVAPGEQYF.

The gene calls are TRBV4-1 and TRBJ2-3, with TRBD2 matching 11 bases. J gave up 7 bases and V 1 base, and 7 bases lay outside the gene matches. The germline CDR1 and CDR2 sequences are MGHRA and YSYEKL. The CDR3 extends over 16 amino acids. This CDR3 is CASSQGVAGGLNTQYF. CDR3 coding DNA: TGCGCCAGCAGCCAAGGGGTAGCGGGGGGGCTGAATACGCAGTATTTT.

This chain connects TRBV6-5 to TRBJ2-7; possible D gene TRBD1, 5 bases. This CDR3 spans 13 amino acids. Trimming stripped 6 bases from V and 0 bases from J, with 9 bases between. Germline CDR1 reads MNHEY; CDR2 reads SVGAGI. DNA of the CDR3: TGTGCCAGCAGCTCCGACAGCTCCTACGAGCAGTACTTC. Amino acids: CASSSDSSYEQYF.

The V gene is TRBV10-3, the J gene TRBJ2-1, with TRBD2 matching 12 bases. This CDR3 spans 18 amino acids. CDR1 and CDR2 (germline): ENHRY, SYGVKD. The J segment lost 0 bases and the V segment lost 0 bases, leaving 3 bases of the junction unmatched. DNA of the CDR3: TGTGCCATCAGTGAGTCGTGGACTAGCGGGATCTCCTACAATGAGCAGTTCTTC. It translates to CAISESWTSGISYNEQFF.

The CDR3 DNA follows: TGTGCCAGCAGTTCCGGGACAGGGTTAACAGATACGCAGTATTTT. This codes for CASSSGTGLTDTQYF. The chain employs TRBV6-5 and TRBJ2-3, with 9 positions matching TRBD1. The germline gives CDR1 MNHEY, CDR2 SVGAGI. The ends lost 4 bases at V and 3 bases at J; junction bases unmatched: 5. This CDR3 has 15 amino acids.